The 13 T cell receptor beta chains in this list originate from one sample, sequenced in a study of T cell responses to AZD1222 COVID-19 vaccine. Sequenced by immunoSEQ multiplex PCR; TCRdb stores in-frame clones only, minus some. This sample has around 160,000 clones, with 85% to 95% found just once. Sequencing used peripheral blood, obtained on day 0 of AZD1222 vaccination. These receptors all come from an adult in good health.

The CDR3 DNA is TGTGCCAGCAGTGAAGGCCTGGACAGGGGCACATGGTCGCAGACCCAGTACTTC. This translates into CASSEGLDRGTWSQTQYF. This sequence joins TRBV6-1 and TRBJ2-5, with 9 bases identical to TRBD1. This CDR3 spans 18 amino acids. Trimming removed 1 base from V and 6 bases from J; junction bases left unmatched: 15. Germline assignment: CDR1 MNHNS and CDR2 SASEGT.

V gene TRBV6-6 combines with J gene TRBJ1-5, with D possibly being TRBD1 (6 bases). The CDR3 sequence is 15 residues long. Per germline, CDR1 MNHNY and CDR2 SVGAGI (reference sequence). V lost 6 bases and J lost 4, with 16 bases in between. The CDR3 sequence is CASSPAGAINQPQHF. The CDR3 region has the DNA TGTGCCAGCAGCCCCGCAGGGGCCATAAATCAGCCCCAGCATTTT.

This clone was counted a single time. Additional DNA sequences in this sample encode the identical CDR3. The chain is built from TRBV6-5 and TRBJ1-1; unclear D gene. The germline V gene has CDR1 MNHEY and CDR2 SVGAGI. Trimming shortened V by 5 bases and J by 0 bases, and 7 bases separated the two germline ends. This CDR3 has 13 residues. The DNA for the CDR3 is TGTGCCAGCAGTCCCCTTATGAACACTGAAGCTTTCTTT. This sequence encodes CASSPLMNTEAFF.

This rearrangement joins TRBV3-1 (or the pseudogene TRBV3-2) to TRBJ2-7; no reliable D call. The CDR3 is 14 amino acids. Germline V CDR1 and CDR2: LGHDT, YNNKEL (reference sequence). Trimming removed 2 bases at V and 6 bases at J, with 14 bases between. The CDR3: CASSQLLGSGEQYF. As DNA, the CDR3 is TGTGCCAGCAGCCAACTCTTGGGTTCTGGCGAGCAGTACTTC.

V is TRBV6-5 and J is TRBJ1-2; 7 bases match TRBD1. CDR1 is MNHEY and CDR2 is SVGAGI in the germline V gene. The CDR3 covers 16 residues. Unmatched junction bases numbered 11, after V lost 4 bases and J lost 3 bases. CDR3 DNA: TGTGCCAGCAGTTCCCCTCGGGCAGGGGGGTACTATGGCTACACCTTC. As protein: CASSSPRAGGYYGYTF.

V usage is TRBV5-5 and J usage is TRBJ1-2; TRBD1 agrees at 9 bases. The V segment lost 4 bases and the J segment 4 bases; nucleotides outside the gene matches: 11. The CDR3 is 16 amino acids. Germline V gene lookup returns CDR1 SGHKS and CDR2 YYEKEE (reference sequence). The CDR3, as DNA: TGTGCCAGCAGCGTTTGGGACAGGGCAAACCTCTATGGCTACACCTTC. Translation gives CASSVWDRANLYGYTF.

This rearrangement joins TRBV5-1 to TRBJ2-5; 9 positions agree with TRBD2. The junction had 8 bases not matched to a gene; V was cut back by 1 base and J by 7 bases. CDR3 length: 15 residues. CDR1 is SGHRS and CDR2 is YFSETQ in the germline V gene. The CDR3 coding sequence is TGCGCCAGCAGCTTGAATAGCGGGGGTCCAGGGACCCAGTACTTC. It is translated as CASSLNSGGPGTQYF.

The chain combines TRBV9 with TRBJ2-7; D gene uncertain. CDR1 and CDR2 from the germline V gene are SGDLS and YYNGEE. CDR3 length: 15 residues. Between the trimmed V and J ends, which lost 0 bases and 1 base, there was a span of 11 bases. DNA for the CDR3: TGTGCCAGCAGCGTAGGGTTTGCTCTATCCTACGAGCAGTACTTC. It specifies CASSVGFALSYEQYF. Based on the CDR3 plus reference TRBV9 and TRBJ2-7, the full variable domain is DSGVTQTPKHLITATGQRVTLRCSPRSGDLSVYWYQQSLDQGLQFLIQYYNGEERAKGNILERFSAQQFPDLHSELNLSSLELGDSALYFCASSVGFALSYEQYFGPGTRLTVT.

This sequence joins TRBV16 and TRBJ2-6; D possibly corresponds to TRBD2 (6 bases). V was trimmed by 0 bases and J by 4 bases, leaving 13 bases between them. Germline lookup yields CDR1 KGHSY and CDR2 FQNENV. This CDR3 region has 17 residues. This CDR3 reads CASSQSAGTRGANVLTF. Here the CDR3 DNA reads TGTGCCAGCAGCCAATCAGCGGGTACGAGAGGGGCCAACGTCCTGACTTTC.

This chain links TRBV15 with TRBJ2-1, with 8 bases fitting TRBD2. Per the germline V gene, CDR1 is LNHNV and CDR2 is YYDKDF (reference sequence). This CDR3 region has 18 residues. Trimming cost V 1 base and J 4 bases; bases outside gene matches: 12. CDR3: CATSRGPSGPGPYNEQFF. The CDR3 region has the DNA TGTGCCACCAGCAGAGGGCCTAGCGGGCCAGGCCCTTACAATGAGCAGTTCTTC.

This rearrangement joins TRBV5-1 to TRBJ2-1; 8 bases line up with TRBD1. CDR1 is SGHRS, CDR2 YFSETQ, per germline. Germline trimming cut 1 base from V and 3 bases from J; bases unmatched to any gene: 3. The CDR3 is 15 amino acids. In nucleotides, the CDR3 is TGCGCCAGCAGCTTGATAACAGGGGGCTACAATGAGCAGTTCTTC. It codes for CASSLITGGYNEQFF.

V is TRBV6-2 or TRBV6-3 and J is TRBJ2-3; maybe TRBD2 (6 bases). This CDR3 comprises 18 residues. V gave up 2 bases and J gave up 5 bases, with 23 bases separating them. From germline, CDR1 is MNHEY and CDR2 SVGEGT. The CDR3 region is CASSYPALAEQERDTQYF. The CDR3 DNA is TGTGCCAGCAGTTACCCCGCTTTAGCGGAACAGGAAAGAGATACGCAGTATTTT.

The J gene is TRBJ2-2, the V gene TRBV28; 13 bases fit TRBD2. Germline assignment: CDR1 MDHEN and CDR2 SYDVKM. There are 17 residues in the CDR3. J gave up 7 bases and V 4 bases, and 9 bases lay outside the gene matches. The CDR3 loop reads CASSSGGLAGDHGELFF. The CDR3 region has the DNA TGTGCCAGCAGTTCCGGAGGACTAGCGGGAGACCACGGGGAGCTGTTTTTT. Complete variable domain (other parts from reference TRBV28 and TRBJ2-2): DVKVTQSSRYLVKRTGEKVFLECVQDMDHENMFWYRQDPGLGLRLIYFSYDVKMKEKGDIPEGYSVSREKKERFSLILESASTNQTSMYLCASSSGGLAGDHGELFFGEGSRLTVL.